Shown below are 25 T cell receptor beta chains from a single sample sequenced in a study of regulatory T cells in long-lasting Graves disease. In building TCR beta libraries, iRepertoire HTBI primers were used together with Arm-PCR of CDR3 regions. TCRdb reprocessed the multiplex PCR reads via MiXCR and lists one record per CDR3 protein. This sample has roughly 420,000 distinct CDR3 sequences, with 16% found just once. Time point noted: newly diagnosed GD, antithyroid drugs for less than 3 months. PBMCs provided the RNA from which the TCR library was made. This same sample was also part of a study on T cells in Graves' hyperthyroidism and ophthalmopathy.

The sample was peripheral blood mononuclear cells (PBMCs), taken at new diagnosis, from a patient treated with antithyroid drugs. Source of these receptors: a woman between 25 and 40 years old with Graves disease.

The sample holds many counts of this clonotype. V and J are TRBV5-1 and TRBJ2-7; 10 nucleotides line up with TRBD1. The length of the CDR3 is 16 residues. The junction had 10 bases not matched to a gene; V was cut back by 4 bases and J by 3 bases. In germline, CDR1 is SGHRS, CDR2 YFSETQ. The CDR3 DNA sequence: TGCGCCAGCAGCACGGGACAGGGGCTTCAGAGCTACGAGCAGTACTTC. As protein: CASSTGQGLQSYEQYF.

This clonotype was counted only a few times. The chain couples TRBV14 to TRBJ1-4; the D gene is possibly TRBD1 (6 bases). The length of the CDR3 is 15 residues. Per the germline V gene, CDR1 is SGHDN and CDR2 is FVKESK. V was clipped by 1 base and J by 8 bases, with 14 bases between them. CDR3 in amino acids: CASSQVHREGEKLFF. In DNA, the CDR3 is TGTGCCAGCAGCCAAGTGCACAGGGAGGGGGAAAAACTGTTTTTT.

This clonotype was seen repeatedly, ten times or more. The chain has TRBV20-1 and TRBJ2-1; 12 positions match TRBD2. CDR1 is DFQATT, CDR2 SNEGSKA, per germline (reference sequence). This CDR3 is 14 amino acids long. The V gene end was trimmed by 1 base and the J gene end by 9 bases; junction bases not matched to a gene: 4. CDR3: CSARATSGSIEQFF. CDR3 coding DNA: TGCAGTGCTAGAGCGACTAGCGGGAGTATTGAGCAGTTCTTC.

This clonotype occurred many times. The chain combines TRBV7-3 with TRBJ2-2; D unresolved. This CDR3 has 11 residues. V was cut by 3 bases and J by 7 bases, with 3 bases left in between. In germline, CDR1 is SGHTA, CDR2 FQGTGA. This CDR3 is CASSFDGELFF. As DNA, the CDR3 is TGTGCCAGCAGCTTTGACGGGGAGCTGTTTTTT.

This clonotype was counted ten times or more. The chain joins TRBV28 to TRBJ2-1; possible D gene TRBD1, 5 bases. With 5 bases removed from V and 2 bases from J, the gap between germline ends came to 13 bases. The V gene's germline CDR1 is MDHEN and CDR2 SYDVKM. The CDR3 runs to 15 residues. CDR3 in amino acids: CASSRGGLAYNEQFF. DNA of the CDR3: TGTGCCAGCAGTAGGGGCGGTCTCGCCTACAATGAGCAGTTCTTC.

The chain combines TRBV5-5 with TRBJ2-1; 7 bases are shared with TRBD1. Per the germline V gene, CDR1 is SGHKS and CDR2 is YYEKEE (reference sequence). The CDR3 runs 13 residues. With 10 bases clipped from V and 4 bases from J, the junction kept 8 bases outside the gene matches. The CDR3: CAASRQGYNEQFF. CDR3 nucleotides: TGTGCCGCCTCTCGACAGGGATACAATGAGCAGTTCTTC. The whole variable domain, filled in from reference TRBV5-5 and TRBJ2-1, reads DAGVTQSPTHLIKTRGQQVTLRCSPISGHKSVSWYQQVLGQGPQFIFQYYEKEERGRGNFPDRFSARQFPNYSSELNVNALLLGDSALYLCAASRQGYNEQFFGPGTRLTVL.

This clonotype was seen a handful of times. The rearrangement links TRBV19 to TRBJ2-2; 14 bases align to TRBD2. This CDR3 contains 18 residues. The germline V gene has CDR1 LNHDA and CDR2 SQIVND (reference sequence). V was clipped by 5 bases and J by 3 bases; unmatched bases: 8. CDR3 in amino acids: CASSPRGLAGVHTGELFF. CDR3 nucleotides: TGTGCCAGTAGTCCACGGGGACTAGCGGGAGTACACACCGGGGAGCTGTTTTTT.

This clonotype has a count of ten or more. V is TRBV13 and J is TRBJ2-7; TRBD2 matches 10 bases. Per the germline V gene, CDR1 is PRHDT and CDR2 is FYEKMQ (reference sequence). V gave up 4 bases and J gave up 4 bases; unmatched junction bases: 4. CDR3 size: 14 residues. The CDR3 nucleotides read TGTGCCAGCAGCTCGCAGCGGGAGGGTTACGAGCAGTACTTC. Translated: CASSSQREGYEQYF.

This clonotype was detected ten times or more. This chain joins TRBV5-6 and TRBJ1-1; D may be TRBD1 (6 bases). CDR1 is SGHDT and CDR2 is YYEEEE in the germline V gene. Trimming left V 5 bases short and J 8 bases short, with 16 bases between. This CDR3 comprises 13 residues. The CDR3 nucleotides are TGTGCCAGCAGTCCCGAGGGGGGAACAGAAGCTTTCTTT. This sequence encodes CASSPEGGTEAFF.

This clonotype was counted only a few times. The genes are TRBV6-5 and TRBJ2-7; D remains ambiguous. The CDR3 extends over 16 amino acids. The V gene lost 0 bases and the J gene lost 3 bases, with 15 bases spanning the gap. Germline CDR1 is MNHEY and CDR2 is SVGAGI. CDR3 amino acids: CASSYSTQLTYYEQYF. In DNA, the CDR3 is TGTGCCAGCAGTTACTCGACACAACTAACTTACTACGAGCAGTACTTC.

Worth noting for this clonotype: A clone one base away is much larger, so this may be a read error. The V gene is TRBV11-1, the J gene TRBJ1-1; a possible D gene is TRBD1 (5 bases). The germline V gene has CDR1 SGHAT and CDR2 FQDESV (reference sequence). This CDR3 comprises 14 residues. V lost 5 bases and J 1 base, leaving 11 bases between the germline ends. For the CDR3, the DNA is TGTGCCAGCAGCCTCAGGGTGTGGAACACTGAAGCTTTCTTT. As protein: CASSLRVWNTEAFF.

This clonotype turned up a few times. V is TRBV19 and J is TRBJ2-3; perhaps TRBD1 as D (5 bases). The CDR3 totals 15 residues. Deletions cut 0 bases from V and 2 bases from J, with 9 bases between. Germline loops: CDR1 LNHDA, CDR2 SQIVND (reference sequence). The CDR3 bases are TGTGCCAGTAGTATAGATTCCAGGGCCACAGATACGCAGTATTTT. Protein sequence: CASSIDSRATDTQYF.

This clonotype showed up many times. This rearrangement joins TRBV3-1 to TRBJ2-5; a weak D match, TRBD2 (5 bases). The CDR3 covers 15 residues. Germline-derived CDR1 and CDR2 are LGHDT and YNNKEL (reference sequence). Trimming took 4 bases from V and 1 from J, leaving 13 bases between them. The CDR3: CASSPQPSSQETQYF. The CDR3 DNA reads TGTGCCAGCAGCCCTCAGCCTAGCAGCCAAGAGACCCAGTACTTC.

This clonotype was seen a handful of times. This chain links TRBV5-5 with TRBJ2-7; 11 bases are a match to TRBD2. V was pared by 3 bases and J by 0 bases, with 5 bases of the junction left unmatched. Germline loops: CDR1 SGHKS, CDR2 YYEKEE (reference sequence). The CDR3 sequence is 16 residues long. CDR3 DNA sequence: TGTGCCAGCAGCTGGTTAGCGGGAGGGCCCTCCTACGAGCAGTACTTC. As protein: CASSWLAGGPSYEQYF.

The chain joins TRBV6-5 to TRBJ1-1; TRBD1 might be the D (6 bases). V was trimmed by 4 bases and J by 5 bases, leaving 14 bases between them. CDR3 length: 14 amino acids. The germline gives CDR1 MNHEY, CDR2 SVGAGI. DNA for the CDR3: TGTGCCAGCAGTTGGTCGGGGGGGCGGACTGAAGCTTTCTTT. Translation: CASSWSGGRTEAFF.

In the case of this clonotype: A junction boundary mismatches the germline segment, possibly from a read error. V usage is TRBV10-3 and J usage is TRBJ2-3, with D uncertain. The germline V gene encodes CDR1 ENHRY and CDR2 SYGVKD. The CDR3 length is 14 residues. CDR3 nucleotides: TGTGCCATCAGTGAGGTCCTTAGCACAAATACGCAGTATTTT. It encodes CAISEVLSTNTQYF.

Details on this clonotype: A read error may explain this, as a much larger clone is one base away. The J gene is TRBJ1-1, the V gene TRBV11-2; no definite D call. V lost 3 bases and J lost 4, with 15 bases in between. CDR1 is SGHAT, CDR2 FQNNGV, per germline. This CDR3 comprises 15 residues. DNA of the CDR3: TGTGCCAGCAGCTTTGACCCTGGGCTCGCCACTGAAGCTTTCTTT. It encodes CASSFDPGLATEAFF.

This clonotype has at least ten counts. The chain employs TRBV28 and TRBJ1-2; a possible D gene is TRBD1 (5 bases). V lost 4 bases and J 4 bases, leaving 13 bases between the germline ends. The CDR3 spans 14 residues. Germline CDR1 and CDR2: MDHEN and SYDVKM. The CDR3 coding sequence is TGTGCCAGCAGTTCCCATGGACATCTCTATGGCTACACCTTC. The encoded protein is CASSSHGHLYGYTF.

This clonotype was detected a few times. The rearrangement joins TRBV29-1 to TRBJ2-7, with 7 positions matching TRBD1. Germline V gives CDR1 SQVTM, CDR2 ANQGSEA. The trim removed 6 bases at V and 1 base at J, leaving 9 bases unmatched. The CDR3 totals 14 residues. In DNA form, the CDR3 reads TGCAGCGTAAAATTACAGGGGTTTTCCTACGAGCAGTACTTC. It is translated as CSVKLQGFSYEQYF.

Ten or more counts support this clonotype. This sequence joins TRBV11-2 and TRBJ1-2; unclear D gene. V was clipped by 5 bases and J by 4 bases, with 20 bases between them. In germline, CDR1 is SGHAT, CDR2 FQNNGV. The length of the CDR3 is 16 residues. As DNA, the CDR3 is TGTGCCAGCAGCCCAAGGCCAGATAGTACGTTCTATGGCTACACCTTC. Translation: CASSPRPDSTFYGYTF.

This clonotype occurred many times. The rearrangement joins TRBV6-2 or TRBV6-3 to TRBJ2-1; 11 bases are a match to TRBD2. Unmatched junction bases numbered 16, after V lost 6 bases and J lost 9 bases. This CDR3 is 17 amino acids long. CDR1 MNHEY and CDR2 SVGEGT come from the germline V gene. CDR3 residues: CASSTIAGGSPLGEQFF. Written as DNA, the CDR3 is TGTGCCAGCAGCACCATAGCGGGAGGGTCGCCCTTAGGTGAGCAGTTCTTC.

This clonotype was observed at least ten times. The chain carries TRBV6-5 and TRBJ2-7; D is possibly TRBD2 (6 bases). Germline V lookup: CDR1 MNHEY, CDR2 SVGAGI. Trimming removed 4 bases from V and 5 bases from J, with 24 bases in between. The length of the CDR3 is 17 residues. For the CDR3, the DNA is TGTGCCAGCAGTTGGGACTTCCTCTCCTCTACTTTCCACGAGCAGTACTTC. Its protein product is CASSWDFLSSTFHEQYF.

This clonotype was counted at least ten times. The rearrangement joins TRBV28 to TRBJ2-1; 9 nucleotides align to TRBD2. Germline CDR1 reads MDHEN; CDR2 reads SYDVKM. Trimming took 3 bases from V and 2 from J; bases not matched to a gene: 14. The length of the CDR3 is 19 residues. Written as DNA, the CDR3 is TGTGCCAGCAGTTTGGCCGTGCTAGCGGGACTCAAACCCTACAATGAGCAGTTCTTC. Translation gives CASSLAVLAGLKPYNEQFF.

There are many counts of this clonotype. The V call is TRBV3-1, the J call TRBJ1-5, with a possible D match to TRBD1 (6 bases). In germline, CDR1 is LGHDT, CDR2 YNNKEL (reference sequence). The CDR3 totals 13 residues. Deletions cut 4 bases from V and 6 bases from J, with 10 bases between. CDR3 bases: TGTGCCAGCAGCCCAGGGGTGGCTCAGCCCCAGCATTTT. It codes for CASSPGVAQPQHF.

This sequence joins TRBV25-1 and TRBJ1-4, with D possibly matching TRBD1 (6 bases). CDR1 is MGHDK, CDR2 SYGVNS, per germline. V was trimmed by 6 bases and J by 6 bases, leaving 17 bases between them. The CDR3 runs to 15 residues. CDR3 amino acids: CASRSGVGGHEKLFF. The CDR3 nucleotides are TGTGCCAGCAGGTCAGGGGTTGGGGGGCATGAAAAACTGTTTTTT.